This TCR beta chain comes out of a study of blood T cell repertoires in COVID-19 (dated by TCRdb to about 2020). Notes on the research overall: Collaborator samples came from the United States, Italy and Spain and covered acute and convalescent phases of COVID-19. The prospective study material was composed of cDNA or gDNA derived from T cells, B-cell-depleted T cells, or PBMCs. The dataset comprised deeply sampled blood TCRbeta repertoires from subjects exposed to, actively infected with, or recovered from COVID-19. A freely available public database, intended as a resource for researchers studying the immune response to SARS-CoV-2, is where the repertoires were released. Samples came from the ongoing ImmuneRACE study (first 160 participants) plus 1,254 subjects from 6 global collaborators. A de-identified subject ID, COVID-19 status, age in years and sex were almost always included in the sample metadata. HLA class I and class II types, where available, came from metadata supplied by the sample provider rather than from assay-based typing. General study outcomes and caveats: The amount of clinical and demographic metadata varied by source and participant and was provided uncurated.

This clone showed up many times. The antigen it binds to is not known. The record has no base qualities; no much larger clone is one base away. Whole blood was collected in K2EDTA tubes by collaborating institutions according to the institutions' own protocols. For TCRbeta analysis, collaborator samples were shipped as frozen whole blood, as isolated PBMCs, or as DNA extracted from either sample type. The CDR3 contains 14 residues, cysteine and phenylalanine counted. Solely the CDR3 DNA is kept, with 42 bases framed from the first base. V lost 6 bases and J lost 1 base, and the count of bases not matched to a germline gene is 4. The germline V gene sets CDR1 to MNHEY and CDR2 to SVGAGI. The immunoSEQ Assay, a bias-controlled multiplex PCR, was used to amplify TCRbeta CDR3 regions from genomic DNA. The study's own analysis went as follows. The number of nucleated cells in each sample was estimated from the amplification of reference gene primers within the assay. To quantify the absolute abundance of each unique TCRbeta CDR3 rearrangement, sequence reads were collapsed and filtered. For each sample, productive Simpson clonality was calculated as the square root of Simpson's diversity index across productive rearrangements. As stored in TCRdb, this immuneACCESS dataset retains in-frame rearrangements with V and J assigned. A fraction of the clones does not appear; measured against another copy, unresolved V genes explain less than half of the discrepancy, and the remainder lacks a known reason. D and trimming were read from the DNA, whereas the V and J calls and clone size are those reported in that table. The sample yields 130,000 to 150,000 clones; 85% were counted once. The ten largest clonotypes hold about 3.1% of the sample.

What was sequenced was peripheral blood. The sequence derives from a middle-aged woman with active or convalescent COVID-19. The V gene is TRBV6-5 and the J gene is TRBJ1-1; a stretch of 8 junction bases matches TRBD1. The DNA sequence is TGTGCCAGCAGCCCGACAGGGGAGAACACTGAAGCTTTCTTT. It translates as CASSPTGENTEAFF.